This T cell receptor beta chain was profiled in a study of human T cells and chemical hapten exposure. About the study: Patch tests of 0.01% DPC on the upper back were read at 6 days.

General observations from the study: The number of TCRs above 1 in 1000 frequency did not change after DPC sensitization. Given that the donors had alopecia, their immune response may differ from that seen in healthy people.

V shed 6 bases, J shed 5 bases, and the junction held 4 bases outside the gene matches. Germline lookup yields CDR1 SQVTM and CDR2 ANQGSEA. The CDR3 runs to 12 residues. Time point of the sample: pre-sensitization, week 0. The treatment: therapeutic diphenylcyclopropenone sensitization with weekly scalp DPC. This clonotype was counted at least ten times. Antigen specificity is unknown. Study processing details: Per sample, the median was around 96,000 TCRs, with values from 23,224 to 690,600. A single record per CDR3 protein comes from TCRdb applying MiXCR to the RACE reads. What appears here as the V and J calls and clone size reflects TCRdb's work, not the paper's. The table has about 380,000 distinct CDR3 sequences, 5% to 6.5% seen once.

The chain uses TRBV29-1 and TRBJ2-7, with 10 bases that match TRBD1. The starting material was whole blood, obtained in connection with sensitization to the hapten diphenylcyclopropenone (DPC). The receptor comes from a woman aged 45-59 years with alopecia areata. Some clones in this sample may be carry-over from other donors' samples. For the CDR3, the DNA is TGCAGCGTGGACAGGGGGGTCAACGAGCAGTACTTC. This codes for CSVDRGVNEQYF.